This T cell receptor beta chain was documented in a study of Ad26.COV2.S vaccination and SARS-CoV-2 variants. The study's findings and limits: Measures of TCR breadth and depth may have fallen short of total T cell responses.

On this clone: Its target is unknown.

Generated by immunoSEQ multiplex PCR, the TCRdb table keeps only in-frame clones and is missing some. In the table there are just over 350,000 clones, 92% of which are singletons. The CDR3 length is 13 residues. Trimming removed 3 bases from V and 4 bases from J, with 8 bases in between. CDR1 is SGHDT and CDR2 is YYEEEE in the germline V gene. The rearrangement uses TRBV5-6 and TRBJ2-1, with no clear D. Sequences were derived from peripheral blood, sampled after recovery from COVID-19. The receptor was isolated from a human donor who had recovered from COVID-19. The CDR3 is CASSSGVYNEQFF. The CDR3 nucleotides read TGTGCCAGCAGCTCTGGAGTGTACAATGAGCAGTTCTTC.